These 13 T cell receptor beta chains were all obtained from the same sample, sequenced in a study of blood T cell repertoires in COVID-19. Only in-frame clones appear in the TCRdb table, and some are missing; sequencing was by immunoSEQ multiplex PCR. Of 150,000 to 200,000 clones in the sample, about 90% were seen once. The sequencing input was PBMCs or T cells enriched from blood (not recorded which). Receptors originate from a human donor with acute COVID-19. The donor label of this sample is uncertain.

This clone was seen more than once but under ten times. The chain joins TRBV5-6 to TRBJ2-7, with a tentative D call TRBD1 (5 bases). The V and J ends lost 4 bases and 1 base respectively, with 9 bases between them. CDR1 is SGHDT, CDR2 YYEEEE, per germline. The CDR3 spans 13 residues. CDR3 in DNA: TGTGCCAGCAGCGGCAGGGTTTCCTACGAGCAGTACTTC. Its translation is CASSGRVSYEQYF.

The chain couples TRBV5-1 to TRBJ1-1; unclear D gene. The CDR3 covers 14 residues. Germline V gene lookup returns CDR1 SGHRS and CDR2 YFSETQ. With 2 bases removed from V and 1 base from J, the gap between germline ends came to 9 bases. The CDR3 here is CASSFYSENTEAFF. The DNA for the CDR3 is TGCGCCAGCAGCTTTTACAGTGAGAACACTGAAGCTTTCTTT. The full variable domain, rest sourced from reference TRBV5-1 and TRBJ1-1, is KAGVTQTPRYLIKTRGQQVTLSCSPISGHRSVSWYQQTPGQGLQFLFEYFSETQRNKGNFPGRFSGRQFSNSRSEMNVSTLELGDSALYLCASSFYSENTEAFFGQGTRLTVV.

This clone was detected only a few times. The chain combines TRBV4-1 with TRBJ1-4; TRBD1 agrees at 7 bases. CDR3 length equals 16 residues. Trimming took 1 base from V and 2 from J; bases not matched to a gene: 4. CDR1 is MGHRA and CDR2 is YSYEKL in the germline V gene. The CDR3 sequence: CASSQVTGRTNEKLFF. The CDR3 nucleotides read TGCGCCAGCAGCCAAGTGACAGGGCGGACTAATGAAAAACTGTTTTTT.

This chain connects TRBV7-3 to TRBJ1-1, with 8 bases identical to TRBD1. This CDR3 region has 13 residues. V was clipped by 10 bases and J by 4 bases; unmatched bases: 8. Germline V CDR1 and CDR2: SGHTA, FQGTGA. This chain's CDR3 is CATAQGDGTEAFF. The CDR3 coding sequence is TGTGCCACCGCACAGGGGGATGGCACTGAAGCTTTCTTT.

This chain connects TRBV12-5 to TRBJ1-5; 9 bases match TRBD1. The CDR3 is made up of 15 amino acids. J lost 4 bases, V lost 5 bases, and 6 bases had no gene match. Germline V gene sequence: CDR1 LGHNT, CDR2 FRNRAP. The CDR3 reads CASGTDRGLNQPQHF. The CDR3 coding sequence is TGTGCTAGTGGTACGGACAGGGGACTTAATCAGCCCCAGCATTTT.

The chain couples TRBV11-2 to TRBJ1-4; no reliable D call. The CDR3 runs 15 residues. The germline V gene encodes CDR1 SGHAT and CDR2 FQNNGV. The V and J ends lost 1 base and 2 bases respectively, with 8 bases between them. CDR3 nucleotides: TGTGCCAGCAGCTTAGCTCCCCAGACTAATGAAAAACTGTTTTTT. Protein product: CASSLAPQTNEKLFF.

The chain combines TRBV5-8 with TRBJ1-2; D is unclear. Per germline, CDR1 SGHTS and CDR2 YDEGEE. This CDR3 has 12 residues. Trimming left V 5 bases short and J 7 bases short, with 12 bases between. The CDR3 DNA reads as TGTGCCAGCAGATGGCCAGATGGTGGCTACACCTTC. Translation gives CASRWPDGGYTF. The whole variable domain, filled in from reference TRBV5-8 and TRBJ1-2, reads EAGVTQSPTHLIKTRGQQATLRCSPISGHTSVYWYQQALGLGLQFLLWYDEGEERNRGNFPPRFSGRQFPNYSSELNVNALELEDSALYLCASRWPDGGYTFGSGTRLTVV.

The rearrangement joins TRBV18 to TRBJ2-3; 8 positions agree with TRBD2. The germline V gene encodes CDR1 KGHSH and CDR2 LQKENI. This CDR3 region has 15 residues. Trimming cost V 3 bases and J 4 bases; bases outside gene matches: 6. CDR3 DNA: TGTGCCAGCTCACCCGACGGGGGGGCAGCAGATACGCAGTATTTT. It yields the protein CASSPDGGAADTQYF.

A few counts support this clone. The V call is TRBV5-1, the J call TRBJ2-7; 9 bases are shared with TRBD1. With V trimmed by 3 bases and J by 9 bases, 10 bases remained unmatched. The germline V gene encodes CDR1 SGHRS and CDR2 YFSETQ. The CDR3 runs to 14 residues. The chain's CDR3 is CASSSRTGVGRQYF. For the CDR3, the DNA is TGCGCCAGCAGCTCCCGGACAGGGGTCGGGCGGCAGTACTTC.

This chain uses TRBV7-6 with TRBJ2-2, with 7 bases identical to TRBD1. The length of the CDR3 is 14 residues. Unmatched junction bases numbered 5, after V lost 4 bases and J lost 6 bases. Per germline, CDR1 SGHVS and CDR2 FNYEAQ. The CDR3 loop reads CASSSTGAAGELFF. The CDR3, as DNA: TGTGCCAGCAGCTCTACAGGGGCCGCCGGGGAGCTGTTTTTT.

The J gene is TRBJ2-7, the V gene TRBV4-3; D gene ambiguous. The CDR3 consists of 14 residues. Germline V CDR1 and CDR2: LGHNA, YSLEER. V was trimmed by 0 bases and J by 5 bases, leaving 11 bases between them. The CDR3 region is CASSQEAPQDEQYF. Written as DNA, the CDR3 is TGCGCCAGCAGCCAAGAAGCCCCTCAGGACGAGCAGTACTTC.

The chain joins TRBV6-5 to TRBJ1-1; possibly TRBD1 for D (5 bases). Germline CDR1 is MNHEY and CDR2 is SVGAGI. This CDR3 is built from 16 residues. The V end lost 0 bases, the J end lost 1 base, and 12 bases lay between the germline ends. CDR3 amino acids: CASSYSEPGKNTEAFF. CDR3 DNA: TGTGCCAGCAGTTACTCGGAACCAGGGAAGAACACTGAAGCTTTCTTT.

The V call is TRBV7-2, the J call TRBJ1-6, with D uncertain. Trimming shortened V by 5 bases and J by 3 bases, and 14 bases separated the two germline ends. The CDR3 is 16 amino acids. CDR1 SGHTA and CDR2 FQGNSA come from the germline V gene. CDR3 DNA sequence: TGTGCCAGCAGCGTCAACAGAGAACTCTATAATTCACCCCTCCACTTT. As protein: CASSVNRELYNSPLHF.